This TCR beta chain originates from a study of T cells in Graves' hyperthyroidism and ophthalmopathy. Amplified regions were TCR beta CDR3 sequences from RNA transcripts. The HTBI primer set was used in a first-round RT-PCR of the TCR CDR3. MiXCR was run by TCRdb on the multiplex PCR reads, yielding one entry per CDR3 protein. Found here are 490,000 or so distinct CDR3 sequences, approximately 22% of them singletons; the top ten hold 49%. The CDR3 runs 15 residues. The germline V gene has CDR1 SGHRS and CDR2 YFSETQ. V lost 4 bases, J lost 7 bases, and 9 bases stayed unmatched. Study outcomes and limitations: Peripheral blood also featured most of the thyroid clonotypes expanded above 0.001.

Enrolled ophthalmopathy patients presented with a Clinical Activity Score of at least 3, a NOSPECS grade of at least 4, and disease duration under 3 months. It was uncontrolled infection, other autoimmune disease, pregnancy or lactation that excluded patients. Worth noting for this clonotype: The antigen remains undetermined.

V usage is TRBV5-1 and J usage is TRBJ1-5; TRBD1 matches 9 bases. The sequencing sample was made of blood. The receptor was isolated from a woman aged 70-85 years with Graves' ophthalmopathy. The CDR3 coding sequence is TGCGCCAGCAGCACGGGGACAGGGCAGGGACAGCCCCAGCATTTT. The encoded protein is CASSTGTGQGQPQHF.